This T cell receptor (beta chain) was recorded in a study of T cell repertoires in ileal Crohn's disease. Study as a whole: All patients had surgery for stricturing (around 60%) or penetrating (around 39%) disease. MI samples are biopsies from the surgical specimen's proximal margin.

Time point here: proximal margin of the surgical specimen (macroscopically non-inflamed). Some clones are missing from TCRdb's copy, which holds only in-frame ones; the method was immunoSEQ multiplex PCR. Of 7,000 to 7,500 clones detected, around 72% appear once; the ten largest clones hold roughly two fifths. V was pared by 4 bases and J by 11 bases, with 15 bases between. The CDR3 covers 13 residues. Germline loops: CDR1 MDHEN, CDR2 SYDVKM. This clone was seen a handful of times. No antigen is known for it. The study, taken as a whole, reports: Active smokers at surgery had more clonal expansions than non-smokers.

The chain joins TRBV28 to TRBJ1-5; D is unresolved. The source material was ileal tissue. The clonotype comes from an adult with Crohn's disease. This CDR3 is CASSSIQFVTQHF. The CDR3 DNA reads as TGTGCCAGCAGTTCCATTCAATTCGTGACCCAGCATTTT.